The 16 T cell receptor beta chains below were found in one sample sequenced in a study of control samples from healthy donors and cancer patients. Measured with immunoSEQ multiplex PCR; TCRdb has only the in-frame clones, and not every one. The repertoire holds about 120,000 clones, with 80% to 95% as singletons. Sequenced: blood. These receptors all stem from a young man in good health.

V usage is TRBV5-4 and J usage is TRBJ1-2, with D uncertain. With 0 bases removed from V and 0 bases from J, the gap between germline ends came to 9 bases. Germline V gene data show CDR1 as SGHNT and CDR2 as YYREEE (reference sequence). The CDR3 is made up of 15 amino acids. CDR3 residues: CASSLVGSANYGYTF. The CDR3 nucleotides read TGTGCCAGCAGCTTGGTTGGGAGTGCTAACTATGGCTACACCTTC.

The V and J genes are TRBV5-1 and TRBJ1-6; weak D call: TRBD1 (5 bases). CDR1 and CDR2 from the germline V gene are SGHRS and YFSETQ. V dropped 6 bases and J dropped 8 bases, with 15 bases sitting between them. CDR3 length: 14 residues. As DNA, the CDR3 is TGCGCCAGCATGGTCAGTGGGGGTGATTCACCCCTCCACTTT. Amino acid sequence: CASMVSGGDSPLHF.

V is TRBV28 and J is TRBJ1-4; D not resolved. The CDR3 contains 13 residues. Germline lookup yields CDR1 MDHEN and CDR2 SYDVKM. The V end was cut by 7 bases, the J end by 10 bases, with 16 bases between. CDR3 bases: TGTGCCAGCACCTACAGTACGACGATAAAACTGTTTTTT. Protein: CASTYSTTIKLFF.

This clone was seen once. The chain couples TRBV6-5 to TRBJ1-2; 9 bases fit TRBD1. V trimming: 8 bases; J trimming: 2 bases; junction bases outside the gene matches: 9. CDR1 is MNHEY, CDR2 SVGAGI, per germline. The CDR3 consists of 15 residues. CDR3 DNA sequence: TGTGCCAGCGTGACAGGGGGGGCGGAAAACTATGGCTACACCTTC. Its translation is CASVTGGAENYGYTF.

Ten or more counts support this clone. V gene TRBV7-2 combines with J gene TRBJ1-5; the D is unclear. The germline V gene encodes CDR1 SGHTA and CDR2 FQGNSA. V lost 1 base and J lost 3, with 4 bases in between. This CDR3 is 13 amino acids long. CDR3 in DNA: TGTGCCAGCAGCTTAGGTCCCAATCAGCCCCAGCATTTT. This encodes CASSLGPNQPQHF.

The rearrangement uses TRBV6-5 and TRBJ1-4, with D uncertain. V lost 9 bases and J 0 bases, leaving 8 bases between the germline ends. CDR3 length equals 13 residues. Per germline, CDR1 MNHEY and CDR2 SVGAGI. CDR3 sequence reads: CASIVATNEKLFF. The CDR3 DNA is TGTGCCAGTATCGTTGCAACTAATGAAAAACTGTTTTTT.

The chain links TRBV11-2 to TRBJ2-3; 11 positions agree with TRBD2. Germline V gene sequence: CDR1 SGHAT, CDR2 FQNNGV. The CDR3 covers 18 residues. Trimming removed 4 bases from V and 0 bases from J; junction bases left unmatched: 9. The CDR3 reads CASSSTGLAGGSTDTQYF. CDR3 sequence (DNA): TGTGCCAGCAGCTCCACCGGGCTAGCGGGGGGAAGCACAGATACGCAGTATTTT.

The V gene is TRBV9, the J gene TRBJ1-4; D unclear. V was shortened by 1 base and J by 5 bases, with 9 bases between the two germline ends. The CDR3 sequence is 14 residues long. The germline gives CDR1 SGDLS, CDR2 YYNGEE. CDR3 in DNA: TGTGCCAGCAGCGTAAACAGTAGAAATGAAAAACTGTTTTTT. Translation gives CASSVNSRNEKLFF.

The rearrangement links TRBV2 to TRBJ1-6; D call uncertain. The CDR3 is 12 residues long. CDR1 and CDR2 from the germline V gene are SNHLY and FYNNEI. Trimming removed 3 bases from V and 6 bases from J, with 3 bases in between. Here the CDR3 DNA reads TGTGCCAGCAGTGACTCTAATTCACCCCTCCACTTT. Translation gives CASSDSNSPLHF.

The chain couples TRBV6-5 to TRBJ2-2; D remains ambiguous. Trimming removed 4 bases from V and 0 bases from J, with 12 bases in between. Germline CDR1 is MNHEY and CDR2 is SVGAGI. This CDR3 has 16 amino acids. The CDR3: CASSSPESPNTGELFF. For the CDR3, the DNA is TGTGCCAGCAGTTCCCCCGAGTCCCCGAACACCGGGGAGCTGTTTTTT.

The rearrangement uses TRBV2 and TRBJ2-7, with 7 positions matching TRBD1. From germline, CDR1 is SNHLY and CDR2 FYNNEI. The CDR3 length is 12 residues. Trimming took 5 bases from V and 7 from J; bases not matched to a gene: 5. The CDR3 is CASSRQGMEQYF. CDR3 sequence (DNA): TGTGCCAGCAGTAGACAGGGAATGGAGCAGTACTTC. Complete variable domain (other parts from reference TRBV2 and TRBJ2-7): EPEVTQTPSHQVTQMGQEVILRCVPISNHLYFYWYRQILGQKVEFLVSFYNNEISEKSEIFDDQFSVERPDGSNFTLKIRSTKLEDSAMYFCASSRQGMEQYFGPGTRLTVT.

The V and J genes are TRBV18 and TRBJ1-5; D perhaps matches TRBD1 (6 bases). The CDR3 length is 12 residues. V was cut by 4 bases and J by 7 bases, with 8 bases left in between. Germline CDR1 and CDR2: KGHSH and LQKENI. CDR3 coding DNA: TGTGCCAGCTCACAGGGACACCAGCCCCAGCATTTT. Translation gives CASSQGHQPQHF. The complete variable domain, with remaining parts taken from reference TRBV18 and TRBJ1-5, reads NAGVMQNPRHLVRRRGQEARLRCSPMKGHSHVYWYRQLPEEGLKFMVYLQKENIIDESGMPKERFSAEFPKEGPSILRIQQVVRGDSAAYFCASSQGHQPQHFGDGTRLSIL.

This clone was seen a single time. CDR3 in DNA: TGTGCCAGCAGCCAAGGTTTAAGAACTTGGGCTGAAGCTTTCTTT. This sequence encodes CASSQGLRTWAEAFF. The genes are TRBV4-2 and TRBJ1-1; D not resolved. Germline V gives CDR1 LGHNA, CDR2 YNFKEQ. The CDR3 loop spans 15 amino acids. The germline V and J ends were trimmed by 1 base and 6 bases, with 15 bases remaining between them.

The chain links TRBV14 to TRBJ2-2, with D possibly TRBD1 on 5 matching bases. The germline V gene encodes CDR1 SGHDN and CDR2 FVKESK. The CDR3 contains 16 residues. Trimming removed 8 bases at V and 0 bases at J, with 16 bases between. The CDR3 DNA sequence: TGTGCCAGCCGTGGAAAGGGGCCTGCGAACACCGGGGAGCTGTTTTTT. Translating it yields CASRGKGPANTGELFF.

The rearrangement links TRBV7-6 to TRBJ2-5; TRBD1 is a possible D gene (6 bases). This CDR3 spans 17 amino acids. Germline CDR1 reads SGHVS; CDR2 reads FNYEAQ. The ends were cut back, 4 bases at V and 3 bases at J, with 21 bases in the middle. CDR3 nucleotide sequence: TGTGCCAGCAGCTCTACATTTGGGGGCCTTGGGAAAGAGACCCAGTACTTC. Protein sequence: CASSSTFGGLGKETQYF.

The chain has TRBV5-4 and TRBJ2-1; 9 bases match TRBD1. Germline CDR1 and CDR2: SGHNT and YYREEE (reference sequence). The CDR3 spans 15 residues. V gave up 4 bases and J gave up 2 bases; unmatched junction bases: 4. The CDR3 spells CASSRRDRAYNEQFF. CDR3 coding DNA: TGTGCCAGCAGCCGTCGGGACAGGGCCTACAATGAGCAGTTCTTC.